The present entry profiles one T cell receptor (beta chain) with its context. The antigen is not known. This record comes from a study of cytomegalovirus exposure and HLA in healthy donors. Background on the study: Early released data had tens of millions of unique TCRs, all coming from HLA-typed donors.

Primers for the PCR totalled 60 Vbeta and 13 Jbeta. Some clones are missing from TCRdb's copy, which holds only in-frame ones; the method was immunoSEQ multiplex PCR. This repertoire shows roughly 110,000 clones, 75% found once; its top ten account for 2% to 2.5%. Study-wide points: Sequencing depth roughly uniform across donors was assumed in presence/absence analyses. One variant, a missense change in DCLRE1C, was linked in a later analysis to TCR beta V- and J-gene trimming.

The CDR3 runs to 14 residues. V was pared by 6 bases and J by 1 base, with 6 bases of the junction left unmatched. Germline CDR1 LGHNT, CDR2 FRNRAP. The specimen was PBMCs. The rearrangement uses TRBV12-5 and TRBJ2-7; 7 nucleotides agree with TRBD1. This TCR was recovered from a man aged 40-50 years in good health and CMV-seronegative. CDR3 region: CASGRGQRSYEQYF. CDR3 sequence (DNA): TGTGCTAGTGGCCGGGGACAGCGATCCTACGAGCAGTACTTC.